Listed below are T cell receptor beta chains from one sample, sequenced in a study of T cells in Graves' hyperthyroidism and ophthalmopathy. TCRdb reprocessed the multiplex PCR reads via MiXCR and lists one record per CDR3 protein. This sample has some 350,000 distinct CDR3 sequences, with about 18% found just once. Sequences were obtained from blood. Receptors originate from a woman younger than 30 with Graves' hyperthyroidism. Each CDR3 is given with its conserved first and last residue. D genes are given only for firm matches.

CDR3 protein: CASSSQPAGGTEAFF
J gene: TRBJ1-1
V gene: TRBV13
D gene: NA

CDR3 protein: CASSELADSYNEQFF
J gene: TRBJ2-1
V gene: TRBV6-1
D gene: TRBD2

CDR3 protein: CASSERPGQSTF
J gene: TRBJ2-7
V gene: TRBV6-1
D gene: TRBD1

CDR3 protein: CSARPGGVAGGDEQYF
J gene: TRBJ2-7
V gene: TRBV20-1
D gene: TRBD2

CDR3 protein: CASSLKVGDIQYF
J gene: TRBJ2-4
V gene: TRBV7-2
D gene: NA

CDR3 protein: CASTTGTLNYGYTF
J gene: TRBJ1-2
V gene: TRBV19
D gene: NA

CDR3 protein: CASSYQRGGRETQYF
J gene: TRBJ2-5
V gene: TRBV7-6
D gene: TRBD2

CDR3 protein: CASQQLGPQETQYF
J gene: TRBJ2-5
V gene: TRBV6-1
D gene: NA

CDR3 protein: CASRPRFGTGVYEQYF
J gene: TRBJ2-7
V gene: TRBV4-1
D gene: TRBD1

CDR3 protein: CAPYGVNTGELFF
J gene: TRBJ2-2
V gene: TRBV2
D gene: NA

CDR3 protein: CAIHGGNTEAFF
J gene: TRBJ1-1
V gene: TRBV6-5
D gene: NA

CDR3 protein: CATSRDPSGTYGYTF
J gene: TRBJ1-2
V gene: TRBV15
D gene: NA

CDR3 protein: CASSQDFYEQYF
J gene: TRBJ2-7
V gene: TRBV4-2
D gene: NA

CDR3 protein: CASRQTDSYTEAFF
J gene: TRBJ1-1
V gene: TRBV6-1
D gene: NA

CDR3 protein: CASSPPTGSYGYTF
J gene: TRBJ1-2
V gene: TRBV12-3/TRBV12-4
D gene: TRBD1

CDR3 protein: CASSDRAGGTDTQYF
J gene: TRBJ2-3
V gene: TRBV6-4
D gene: TRBD2

CDR3 protein: CASSSHLPTGDTEAFF
J gene: TRBJ1-1
V gene: TRBV5-1
D gene: NA

CDR3 protein: CASSPLRGEQYF
J gene: TRBJ2-7
V gene: TRBV11-2
D gene: NA

CDR3 protein: CASSPFTGKETQYF
J gene: TRBJ2-5
V gene: TRBV6-1
D gene: NA

CDR3 protein: CASSQDRGGVMYEQYF
J gene: TRBJ2-7
V gene: TRBV4-1
D gene: NA

CDR3 protein: CASSGTLQETQYF
J gene: TRBJ2-5
V gene: TRBV6-1
D gene: NA

CDR3 protein: CASSQALGTEAFF
J gene: TRBJ1-1
V gene: TRBV7-8
D gene: NA

CDR3 protein: CSATGGEAGELFF
J gene: TRBJ2-2
V gene: TRBV20-1
D gene: TRBD1

CDR3 protein: CASSKGSGSYEQYF
J gene: TRBJ2-7
V gene: TRBV7-8
D gene: NA

CDR3 protein: CASSLGPNQPQHF
J gene: TRBJ1-5
V gene: TRBV12-3/TRBV12-4
D gene: NA

CDR3 protein: CASNPRATYEQYF
J gene: TRBJ2-7
V gene: TRBV2
D gene: NA